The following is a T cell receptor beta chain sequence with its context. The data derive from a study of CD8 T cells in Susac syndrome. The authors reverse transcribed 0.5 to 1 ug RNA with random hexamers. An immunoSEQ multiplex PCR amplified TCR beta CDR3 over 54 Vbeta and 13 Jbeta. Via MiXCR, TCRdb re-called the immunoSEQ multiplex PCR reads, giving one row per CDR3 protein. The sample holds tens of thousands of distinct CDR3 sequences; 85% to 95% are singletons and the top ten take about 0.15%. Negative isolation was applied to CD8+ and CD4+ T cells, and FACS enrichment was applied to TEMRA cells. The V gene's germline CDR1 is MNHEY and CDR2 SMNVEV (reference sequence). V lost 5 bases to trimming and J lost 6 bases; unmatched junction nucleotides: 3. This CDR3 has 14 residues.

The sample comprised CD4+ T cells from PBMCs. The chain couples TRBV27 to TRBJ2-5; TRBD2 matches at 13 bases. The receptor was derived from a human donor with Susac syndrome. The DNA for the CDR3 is TGTGCCAGCAGTCGGACTAGCGGGGGAAAGACCCAGTACTTC. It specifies CASSRTSGGKTQYF.